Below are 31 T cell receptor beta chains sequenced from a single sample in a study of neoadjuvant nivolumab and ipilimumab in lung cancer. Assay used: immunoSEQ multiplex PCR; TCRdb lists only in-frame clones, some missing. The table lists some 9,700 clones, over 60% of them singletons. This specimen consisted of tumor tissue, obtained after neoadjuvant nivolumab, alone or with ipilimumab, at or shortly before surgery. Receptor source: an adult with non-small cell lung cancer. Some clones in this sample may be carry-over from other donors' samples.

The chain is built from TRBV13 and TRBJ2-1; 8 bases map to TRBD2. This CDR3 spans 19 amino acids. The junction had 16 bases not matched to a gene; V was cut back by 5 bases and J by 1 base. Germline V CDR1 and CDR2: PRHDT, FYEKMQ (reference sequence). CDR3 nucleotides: TGTGCCAGCAGCCATTCCTTTTGGAGCGGGAGCCCATCCTACAATGAGCAGTTCTTC. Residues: CASSHSFWSGSPSYNEQFF.

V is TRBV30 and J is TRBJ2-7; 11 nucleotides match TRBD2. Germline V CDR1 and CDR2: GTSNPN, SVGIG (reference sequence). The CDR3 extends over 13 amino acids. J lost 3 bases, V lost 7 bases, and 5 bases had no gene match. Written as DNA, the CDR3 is TGTGCCTCCACTAGCGGGAGTCTCTACGAGCAGTACTTC. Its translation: CASTSGSLYEQYF.

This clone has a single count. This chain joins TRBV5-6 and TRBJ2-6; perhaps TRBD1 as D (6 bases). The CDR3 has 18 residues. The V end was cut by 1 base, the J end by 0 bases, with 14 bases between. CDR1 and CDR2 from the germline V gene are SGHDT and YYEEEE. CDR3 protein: CASSLFAGATSGANVLTF. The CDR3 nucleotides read TGTGCCAGCAGCTTGTTTGCAGGGGCCACCTCTGGGGCCAACGTCCTGACTTTC. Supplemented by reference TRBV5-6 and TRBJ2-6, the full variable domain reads DAGVTQSPTHLIKTRGQQVTLRCSPKSGHDTVSWYQQALGQGPQFIFQYYEEEERQRGNFPDRFSGHQFPNYSSELNVNALLLGDSALYLCASSLFAGATSGANVLTFGAGSRLTVL.

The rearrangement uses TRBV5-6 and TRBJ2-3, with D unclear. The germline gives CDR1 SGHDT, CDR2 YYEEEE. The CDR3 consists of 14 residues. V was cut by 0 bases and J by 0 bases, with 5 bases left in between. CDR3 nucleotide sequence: TGTGCCAGCAGCTTGGGACTTAGCACAGATACGCAGTATTTT. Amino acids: CASSLGLSTDTQYF.

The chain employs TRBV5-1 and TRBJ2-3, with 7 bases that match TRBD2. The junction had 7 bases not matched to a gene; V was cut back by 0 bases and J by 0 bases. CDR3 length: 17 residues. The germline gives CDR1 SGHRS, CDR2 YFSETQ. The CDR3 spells CASSLALYGGSTDTQYF. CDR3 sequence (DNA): TGCGCCAGCAGCTTGGCCCTTTACGGGGGGAGCACAGATACGCAGTATTTT.

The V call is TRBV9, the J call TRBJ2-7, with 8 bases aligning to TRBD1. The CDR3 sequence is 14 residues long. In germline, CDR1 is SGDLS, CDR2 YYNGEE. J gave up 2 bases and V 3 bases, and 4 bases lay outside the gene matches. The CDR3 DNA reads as TGTGCCAGCAGCGACGGACAGGGAACCTACGAGCAGTACTTC. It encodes CASSDGQGTYEQYF.

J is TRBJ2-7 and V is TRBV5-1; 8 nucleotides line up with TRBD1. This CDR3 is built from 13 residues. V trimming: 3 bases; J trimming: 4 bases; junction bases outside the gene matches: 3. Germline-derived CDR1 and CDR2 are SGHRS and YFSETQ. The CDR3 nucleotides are TGCGCCAGCAGCTGGACAGGGCTGTACGAGCAGTACTTC. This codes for CASSWTGLYEQYF.

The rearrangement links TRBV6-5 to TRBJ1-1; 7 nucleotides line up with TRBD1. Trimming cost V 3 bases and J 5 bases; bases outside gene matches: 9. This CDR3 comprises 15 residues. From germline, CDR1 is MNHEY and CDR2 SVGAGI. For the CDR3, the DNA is TGTGCCAGCAGTTATCGACAGGGAAGAGGGACTGAAGCTTTCTTT. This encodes CASSYRQGRGTEAFF.

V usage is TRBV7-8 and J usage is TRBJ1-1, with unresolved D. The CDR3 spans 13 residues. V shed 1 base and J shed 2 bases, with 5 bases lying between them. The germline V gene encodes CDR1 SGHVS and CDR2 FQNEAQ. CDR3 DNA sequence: TGTGCCAGCAGCTTAGAAGTTAACACTGAAGCTTTCTTT. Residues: CASSLEVNTEAFF. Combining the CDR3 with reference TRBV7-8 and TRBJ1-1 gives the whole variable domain GAGVSQSPRYKVAKRGQDVALRCDPISGHVSLFWYQQALGQGPEFLTYFQNEAQLDKSGLPSDRFFAERPEGSVSTLKIQRTQQEDSAVYLCASSLEVNTEAFFGQGTRLTVV.

For the CDR3, the DNA is TGTGCCAGCAGCTTAGACTGGGACACCAACTACGAGCAGTACTTC. It yields the protein CASSLDWDTNYEQYF. This chain links TRBV11-3 with TRBJ2-7; perhaps TRBD1 as D (6 bases). Germline V gene lookup returns CDR1 SGHNT and CDR2 YENEEA. The germline V and J ends were trimmed by 0 bases and 3 bases, with 12 bases remaining between them. The CDR3 is made up of 15 amino acids.

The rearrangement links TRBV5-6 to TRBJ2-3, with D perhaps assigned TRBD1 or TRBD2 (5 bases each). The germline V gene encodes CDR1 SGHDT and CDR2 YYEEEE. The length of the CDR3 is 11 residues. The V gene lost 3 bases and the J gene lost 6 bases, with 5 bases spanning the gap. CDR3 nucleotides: TGTGCCAGCAGCTGGGGGGATACGCAGTATTTT. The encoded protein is CASSWGDTQYF. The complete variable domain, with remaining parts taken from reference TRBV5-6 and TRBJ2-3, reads DAGVTQSPTHLIKTRGQQVTLRCSPKSGHDTVSWYQQALGQGPQFIFQYYEEEERQRGNFPDRFSGHQFPNYSSELNVNALLLGDSALYLCASSWGDTQYFGPGTRLTVL.

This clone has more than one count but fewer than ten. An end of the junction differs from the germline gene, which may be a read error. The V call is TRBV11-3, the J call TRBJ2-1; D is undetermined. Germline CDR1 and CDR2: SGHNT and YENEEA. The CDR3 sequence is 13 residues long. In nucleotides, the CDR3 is TGTGCCAGCAGCCTAGATCATAGGGATGAGCAGTTCTTC. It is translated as CASSLDHRDEQFF.

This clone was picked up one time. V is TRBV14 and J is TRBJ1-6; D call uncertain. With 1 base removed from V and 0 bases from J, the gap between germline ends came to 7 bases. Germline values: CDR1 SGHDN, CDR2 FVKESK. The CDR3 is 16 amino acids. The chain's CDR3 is CASSQGESSYNSPLHF. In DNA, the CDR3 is TGTGCCAGCAGCCAAGGGGAGAGCTCCTATAATTCACCCCTCCACTTT.

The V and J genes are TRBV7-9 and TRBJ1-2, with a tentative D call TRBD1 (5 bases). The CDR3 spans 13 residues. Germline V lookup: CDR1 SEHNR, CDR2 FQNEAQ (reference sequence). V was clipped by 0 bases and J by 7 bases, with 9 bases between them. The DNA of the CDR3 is TGTGCCAGCAGCTTAGCAGGGGTCGGTGGCTACACCTTC. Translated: CASSLAGVGGYTF.

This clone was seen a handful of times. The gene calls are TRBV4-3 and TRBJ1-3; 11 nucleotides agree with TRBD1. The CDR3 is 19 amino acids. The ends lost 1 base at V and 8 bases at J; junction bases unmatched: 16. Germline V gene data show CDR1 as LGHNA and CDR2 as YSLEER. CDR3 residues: CASSQGWTGGLIRVDTIYF. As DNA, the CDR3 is TGCGCCAGCAGCCAAGGATGGACAGGGGGCTTAATACGGGTGGACACCATATATTTT.

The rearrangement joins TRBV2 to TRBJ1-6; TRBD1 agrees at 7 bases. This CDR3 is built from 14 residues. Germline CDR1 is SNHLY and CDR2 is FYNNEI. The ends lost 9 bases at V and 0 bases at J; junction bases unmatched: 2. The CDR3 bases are TGTGCCAGTGGGGACAGCTCCTATAATTCACCCCTCCACTTT. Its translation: CASGDSSYNSPLHF.

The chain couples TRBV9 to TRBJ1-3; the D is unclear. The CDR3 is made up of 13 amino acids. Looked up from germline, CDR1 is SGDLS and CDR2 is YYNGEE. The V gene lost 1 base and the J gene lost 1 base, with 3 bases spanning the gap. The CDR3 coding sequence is TGTGCCAGCAGCGTAAGTTCTGGAAACACCATATATTTT. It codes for CASSVSSGNTIYF.

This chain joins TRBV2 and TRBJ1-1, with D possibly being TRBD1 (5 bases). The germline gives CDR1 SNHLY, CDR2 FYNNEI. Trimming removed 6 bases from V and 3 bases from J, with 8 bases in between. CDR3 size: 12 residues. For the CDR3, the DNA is TGTGCCAGCAGGGGGGGGTACACTGAAGCTTTCTTT. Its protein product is CASRGGYTEAFF.

The CDR3 nucleotides read TGTGCCAGCAGCTTAGGAGTCGACGGACCTTATGGCTACACCTTC. Its protein is CASSLGVDGPYGYTF. The gene calls are TRBV7-2 and TRBJ1-2; D call uncertain. This CDR3 is 15 amino acids long. Trimming cost V 1 base and J 5 bases, with 14 bases left between them. Germline loops: CDR1 SGHTA, CDR2 FQGNSA.

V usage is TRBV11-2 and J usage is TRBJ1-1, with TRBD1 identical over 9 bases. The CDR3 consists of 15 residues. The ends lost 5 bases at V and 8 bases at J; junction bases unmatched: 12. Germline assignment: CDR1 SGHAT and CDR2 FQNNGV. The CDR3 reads CASSPGDRGRSEAFF. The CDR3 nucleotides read TGTGCCAGCAGCCCAGGCGACAGGGGGAGGTCCGAAGCTTTCTTT.

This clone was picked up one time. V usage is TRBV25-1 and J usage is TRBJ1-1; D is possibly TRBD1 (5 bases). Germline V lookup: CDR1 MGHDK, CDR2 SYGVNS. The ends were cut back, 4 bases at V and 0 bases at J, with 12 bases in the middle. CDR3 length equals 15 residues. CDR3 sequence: CASSVPGGVNTEAFF. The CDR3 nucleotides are TGTGCCAGCAGTGTTCCGGGGGGAGTGAACACTGAAGCTTTCTTT. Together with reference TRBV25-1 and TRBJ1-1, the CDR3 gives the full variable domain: EADIYQTPRYLVIGTGKKITLECSQTMGHDKMYWYQQDPGMELHLIHYSYGVNSTEKGDLSSESTVSRIRTEHFPLTLESARPSHTSQYLCASSVPGGVNTEAFFGQGTRLTVV.

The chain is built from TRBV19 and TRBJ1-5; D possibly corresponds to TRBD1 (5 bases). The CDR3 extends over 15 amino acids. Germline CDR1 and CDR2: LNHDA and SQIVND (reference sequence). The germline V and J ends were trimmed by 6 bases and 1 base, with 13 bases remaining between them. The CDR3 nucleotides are TGTGCCAGTAGCGCCACCCGGGACAGCAATCAGCCCCAGCATTTT. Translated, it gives CASSATRDSNQPQHF.

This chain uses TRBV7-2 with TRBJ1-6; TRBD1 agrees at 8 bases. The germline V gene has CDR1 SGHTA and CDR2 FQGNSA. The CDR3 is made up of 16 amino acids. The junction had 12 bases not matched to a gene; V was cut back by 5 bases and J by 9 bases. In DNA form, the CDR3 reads TGTGCCAGCAGCCGTATGCCAGGGGGCGCAAGTTCACCCCTCCACTTT. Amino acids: CASSRMPGGASSPLHF. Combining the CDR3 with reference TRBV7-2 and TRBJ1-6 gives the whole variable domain GAGVSQSPSNKVTEKGKDVELRCDPISGHTALYWYRQSLGQGLEFLIYFQGNSAPDKSGLPSDRFSAERTGGSVSTLTIQRTQQEDSAVYLCASSRMPGGASSPLHFGNGTRLTVT.

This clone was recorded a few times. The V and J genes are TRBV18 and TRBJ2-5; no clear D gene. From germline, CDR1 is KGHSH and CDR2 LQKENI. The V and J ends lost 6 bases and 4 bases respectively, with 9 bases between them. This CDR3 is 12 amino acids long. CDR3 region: CASSHNGETQYF. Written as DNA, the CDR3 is TGTGCCAGCTCCCACAATGGAGAGACCCAGTACTTC.

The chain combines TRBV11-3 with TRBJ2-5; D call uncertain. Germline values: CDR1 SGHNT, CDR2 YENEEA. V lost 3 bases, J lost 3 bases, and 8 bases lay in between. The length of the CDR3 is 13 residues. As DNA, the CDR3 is TGTGCCAGCAGCTTTGCGGTAGAAGAGACCCAGTACTTC. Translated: CASSFAVEETQYF.

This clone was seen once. The DNA of the CDR3 is TGTGCCAGTAGTAGCGGACTAGCGGGAGTCTGGAATGAGCAGTTCTTC. Its protein is CASSSGLAGVWNEQFF. This chain uses TRBV19 with TRBJ2-1, with 13 bases that match TRBD2. Germline values: CDR1 LNHDA, CDR2 SQIVND (reference sequence). With V trimmed by 4 bases and J by 7 bases, 7 bases remained unmatched. CDR3 length: 16 amino acids. Drawing the rest from reference TRBV19 and TRBJ2-1, the complete variable domain is DGGITQSPKYLFRKEGQNVTLSCEQNLNHDAMYWYRQDPGQGLRLIYYSQIVNDFQKGDIAEGYSVSREKKESFPLTVTSAQKNPTAFYLCASSSGLAGVWNEQFFGPGTRLTVL.

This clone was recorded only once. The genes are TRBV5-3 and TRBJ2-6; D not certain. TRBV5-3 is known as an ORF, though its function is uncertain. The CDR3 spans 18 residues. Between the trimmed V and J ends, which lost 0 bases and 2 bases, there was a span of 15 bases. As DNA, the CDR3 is TGTGCCAGAAGCTTGGTTGGGTATTCAAGTACTGGGGCCAACGTCCTGACTTTC. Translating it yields CARSLVGYSSTGANVLTF.

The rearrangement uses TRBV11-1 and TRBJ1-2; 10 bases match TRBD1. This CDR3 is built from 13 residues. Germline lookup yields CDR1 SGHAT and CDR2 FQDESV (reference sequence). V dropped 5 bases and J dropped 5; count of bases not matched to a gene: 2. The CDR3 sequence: CASSPGQGYGYTF. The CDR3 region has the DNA TGTGCCAGCAGCCCGGGACAGGGGTATGGCTACACCTTC.

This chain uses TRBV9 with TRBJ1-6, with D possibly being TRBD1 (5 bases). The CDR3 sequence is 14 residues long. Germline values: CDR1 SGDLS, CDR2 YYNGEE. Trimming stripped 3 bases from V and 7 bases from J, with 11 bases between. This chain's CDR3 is CASSDRSGNSPLHF. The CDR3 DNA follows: TGTGCCAGCAGCGACAGGTCCGGAAATTCACCCCTCCACTTT.

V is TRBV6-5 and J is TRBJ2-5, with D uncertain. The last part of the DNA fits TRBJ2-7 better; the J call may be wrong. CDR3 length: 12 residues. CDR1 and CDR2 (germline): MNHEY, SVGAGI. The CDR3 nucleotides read TGTGCCAGCAGTGCCGGTCCCTACGAGCAGTACTTC. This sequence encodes CASSAGPYEQYF.

CDR3 coding DNA: TGTGCCAGTAGTATATACCCAGCGGGACGAAACACTGAAGCTTTCTTT. Its translation is CASSIYPAGRNTEAFF. This rearrangement joins TRBV19 to TRBJ1-1; D is possibly TRBD1 (5 bases). The CDR3 is 16 amino acids. The germline V gene has CDR1 LNHDA and CDR2 SQIVND (reference sequence). Trimming removed 2 bases from V and 2 bases from J, with 15 bases in between.